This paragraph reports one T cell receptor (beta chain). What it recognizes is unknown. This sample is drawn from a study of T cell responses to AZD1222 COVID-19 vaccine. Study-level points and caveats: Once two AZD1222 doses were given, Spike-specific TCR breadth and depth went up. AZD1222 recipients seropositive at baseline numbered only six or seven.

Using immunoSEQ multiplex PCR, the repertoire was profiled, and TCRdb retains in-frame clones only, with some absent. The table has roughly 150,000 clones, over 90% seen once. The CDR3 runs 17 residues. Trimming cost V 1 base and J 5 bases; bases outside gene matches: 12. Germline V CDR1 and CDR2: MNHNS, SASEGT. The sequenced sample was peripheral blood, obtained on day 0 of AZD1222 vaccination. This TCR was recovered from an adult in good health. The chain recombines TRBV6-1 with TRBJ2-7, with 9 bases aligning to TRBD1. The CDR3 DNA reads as TGTGCCAGCAGTGAAGGAAAAGGGGGACAGGGATCCCACGAGCAGTACTTC. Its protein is CASSEGKGGQGSHEQYF.